The 4 T cell receptor beta chains below come from one sample, sequenced in a study of T-cell reconstitution after alpha-beta-depleted transplantation in children. It was with unique molecular identifiers that the TCRbeta library was prepared. Each CDR3 protein is one row after TCRdb ran MiXCR on the PCR reads. Of a few hundred thousand distinct CDR3 sequences in the sample, 10% are singletons; the top ten hold under 3%. The specimen was PBMCs from the stem cell graft donor, collected from the stem cell graft. These TCRs come from a human donor who donated a stem cell graft to a child with acute lymphoblastic leukemia.

This clonotype was observed a few times. V usage is TRBV5-1 and J usage is TRBJ2-5; TRBD1 might be the D (5 bases). The germline V gene has CDR1 SGHRS and CDR2 YFSETQ. V shed 3 bases and J shed 6 bases, with 15 bases lying between them. The CDR3 contains 14 residues. DNA of the CDR3: TGCGCCAGCAGCTCTTCAGGGAACGGAAAGACCCAGTACTTC. It codes for CASSSSGNGKTQYF.

This clonotype was seen a few times. V usage is TRBV4-1 and J usage is TRBJ1-4; D gene ambiguous. CDR1 is MGHRA, CDR2 YSYEKL, per germline. The CDR3 loop spans 14 amino acids. The V end was cut by 4 bases, the J end by 8 bases, with 14 bases between. The CDR3 reads CASSLDGREEKLFF. CDR3 DNA sequence: TGCGCCAGCAGCCTTGACGGGAGGGAAGAAAAACTGTTTTTT.

This clonotype was counted many times. The chain employs TRBV5-1 and TRBJ2-1; 7 bases fit TRBD2. The CDR3 has 15 amino acids. Germline V gene data show CDR1 as SGHRS and CDR2 as YFSETQ. Trimming removed 0 bases from V and 5 bases from J; junction bases left unmatched: 5. This chain's CDR3 is CASSLGAGLHNEQFF. The CDR3 DNA reads TGCGCCAGCAGCTTGGGAGCGGGGTTACACAATGAGCAGTTCTTC.

This clonotype was seen ten or more times. This sequence joins TRBV20-1 and TRBJ2-7; 15 bases align to TRBD2. Germline assignment: CDR1 DFQATT and CDR2 SNEGSKA (reference sequence). The CDR3 has 16 amino acids. The V and J ends lost 4 bases and 2 bases, in that order; junction bases with no gene match: 6. CDR3 sequence: CSATRTSGRGAYEQYF. In DNA, the CDR3 is TGCAGTGCTACCCGGACTAGCGGGAGGGGGGCCTACGAGCAGTACTTC.